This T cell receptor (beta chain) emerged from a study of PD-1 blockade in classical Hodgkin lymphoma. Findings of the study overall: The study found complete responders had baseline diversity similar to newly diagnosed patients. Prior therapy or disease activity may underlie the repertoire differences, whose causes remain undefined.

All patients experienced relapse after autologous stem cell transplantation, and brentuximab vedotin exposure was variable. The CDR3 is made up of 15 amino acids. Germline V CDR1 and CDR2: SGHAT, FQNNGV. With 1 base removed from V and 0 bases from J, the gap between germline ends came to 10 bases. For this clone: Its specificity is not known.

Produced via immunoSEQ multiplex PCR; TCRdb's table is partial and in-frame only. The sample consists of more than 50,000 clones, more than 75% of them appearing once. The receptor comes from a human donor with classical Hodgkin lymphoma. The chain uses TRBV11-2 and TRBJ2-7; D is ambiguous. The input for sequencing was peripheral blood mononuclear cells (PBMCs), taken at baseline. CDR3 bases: TGTGCCAGCAGCTTAGGATTCACGAACTCCTACGAGCAGTACTTC. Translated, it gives CASSLGFTNSYEQYF.